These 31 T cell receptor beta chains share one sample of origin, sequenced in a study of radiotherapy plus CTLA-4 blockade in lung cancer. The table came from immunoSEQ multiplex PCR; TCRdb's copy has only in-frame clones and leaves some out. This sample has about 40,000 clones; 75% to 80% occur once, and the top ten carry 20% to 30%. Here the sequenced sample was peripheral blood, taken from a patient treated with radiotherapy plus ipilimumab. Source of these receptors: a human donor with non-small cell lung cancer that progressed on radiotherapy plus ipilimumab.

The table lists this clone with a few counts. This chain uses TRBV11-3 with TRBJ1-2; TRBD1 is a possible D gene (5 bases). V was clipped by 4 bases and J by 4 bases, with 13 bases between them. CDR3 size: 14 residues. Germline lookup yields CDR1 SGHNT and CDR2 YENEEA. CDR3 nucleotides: TGTGCCAGCAGCTGCACCCAGGGTTTCTATGGCTACACCTTC. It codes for CASSCTQGFYGYTF.

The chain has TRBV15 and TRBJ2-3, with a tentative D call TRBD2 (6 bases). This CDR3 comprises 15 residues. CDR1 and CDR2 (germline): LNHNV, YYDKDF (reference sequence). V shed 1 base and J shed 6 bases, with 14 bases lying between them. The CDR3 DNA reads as TGTGCCACCAGCAGAGGGACCGGGAGACCGGATACGCAGTATTTT. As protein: CATSRGTGRPDTQYF.

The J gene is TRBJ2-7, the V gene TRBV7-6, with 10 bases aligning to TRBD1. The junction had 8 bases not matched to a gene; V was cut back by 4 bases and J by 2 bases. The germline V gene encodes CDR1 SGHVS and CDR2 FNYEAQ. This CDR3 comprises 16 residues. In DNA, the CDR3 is TGTGCCAGCAGCTACTCACCGGGACAGGGGACCTACGAGCAGTACTTC. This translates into CASSYSPGQGTYEQYF.

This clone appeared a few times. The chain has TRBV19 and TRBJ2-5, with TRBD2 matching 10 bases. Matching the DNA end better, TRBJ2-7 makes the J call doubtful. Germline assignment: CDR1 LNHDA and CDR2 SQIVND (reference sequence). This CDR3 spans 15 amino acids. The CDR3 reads CASSLAGGRSYEQYF. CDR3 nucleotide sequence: TGTGCCAGTTCCTTAGCGGGGGGACGATCCTACGAGCAGTACTTC.

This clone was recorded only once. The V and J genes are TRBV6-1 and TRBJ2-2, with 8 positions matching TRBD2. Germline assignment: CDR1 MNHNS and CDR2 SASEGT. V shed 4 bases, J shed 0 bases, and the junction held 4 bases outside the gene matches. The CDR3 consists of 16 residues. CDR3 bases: TGTGCCAGCAGTGCACCGGGAGGGGCGAACACCGGGGAGCTGTTTTTT. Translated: CASSAPGGANTGELFF.

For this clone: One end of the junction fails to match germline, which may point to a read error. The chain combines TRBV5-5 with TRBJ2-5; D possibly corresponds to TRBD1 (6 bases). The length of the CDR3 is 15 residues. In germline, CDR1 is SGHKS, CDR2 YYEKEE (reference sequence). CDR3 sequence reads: CASSLGPGVQETQYF. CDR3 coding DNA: TGTGCCAGCAGTTTGGGGCCAGGGGTCCAAGAGACCCAGTACTTC.

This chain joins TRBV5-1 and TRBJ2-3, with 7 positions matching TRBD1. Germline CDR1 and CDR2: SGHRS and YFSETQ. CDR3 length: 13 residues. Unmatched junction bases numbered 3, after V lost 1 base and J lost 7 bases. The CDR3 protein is CASSLTGANTQYF. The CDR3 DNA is TGCGCCAGCAGCTTGACAGGGGCCAATACGCAGTATTTT.

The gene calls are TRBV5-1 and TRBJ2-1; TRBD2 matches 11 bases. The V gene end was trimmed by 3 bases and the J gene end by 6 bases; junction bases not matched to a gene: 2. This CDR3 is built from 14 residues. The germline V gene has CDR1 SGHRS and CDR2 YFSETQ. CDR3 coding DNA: TGCGCCAGCAGCTCTCTAGCGGGGGGCAATGAGCAGTTCTTC. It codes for CASSSLAGGNEQFF.

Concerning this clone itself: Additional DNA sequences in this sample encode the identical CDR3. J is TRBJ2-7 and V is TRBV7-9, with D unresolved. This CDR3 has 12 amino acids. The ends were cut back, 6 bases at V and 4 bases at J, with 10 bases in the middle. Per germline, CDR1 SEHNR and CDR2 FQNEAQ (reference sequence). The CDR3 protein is CASRRSAYEQYF. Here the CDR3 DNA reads TGTGCCAGCAGGAGAAGCGCATACGAGCAGTACTTC.

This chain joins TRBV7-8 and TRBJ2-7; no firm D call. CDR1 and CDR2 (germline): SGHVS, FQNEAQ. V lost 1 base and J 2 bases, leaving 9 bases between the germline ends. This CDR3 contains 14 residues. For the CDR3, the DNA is TGTGCCAGCAGCTTAGACCGGGTTGCCTACGAGCAGTACTTC. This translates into CASSLDRVAYEQYF.

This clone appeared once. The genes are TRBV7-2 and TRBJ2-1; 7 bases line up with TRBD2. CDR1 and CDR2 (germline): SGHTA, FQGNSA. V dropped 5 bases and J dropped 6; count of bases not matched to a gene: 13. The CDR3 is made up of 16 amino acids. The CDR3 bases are TGTGCCAGCAGCCACCAAAGCGGGGCCTTTCCCAATGAGCAGTTCTTC. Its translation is CASSHQSGAFPNEQFF.

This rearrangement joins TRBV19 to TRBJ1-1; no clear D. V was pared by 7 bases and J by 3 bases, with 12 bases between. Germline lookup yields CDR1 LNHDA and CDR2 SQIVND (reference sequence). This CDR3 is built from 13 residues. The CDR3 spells CASIRRPDTEAFF. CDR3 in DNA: TGTGCCAGTATAAGGAGACCGGACACTGAAGCTTTCTTT.

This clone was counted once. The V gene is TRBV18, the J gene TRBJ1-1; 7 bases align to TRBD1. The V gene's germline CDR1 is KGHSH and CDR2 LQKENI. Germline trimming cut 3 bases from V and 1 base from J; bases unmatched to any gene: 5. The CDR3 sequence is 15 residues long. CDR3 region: CASSPRDRGNTEAFF. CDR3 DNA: TGTGCCAGCTCACCCCGGGACAGAGGGAACACTGAAGCTTTCTTT.

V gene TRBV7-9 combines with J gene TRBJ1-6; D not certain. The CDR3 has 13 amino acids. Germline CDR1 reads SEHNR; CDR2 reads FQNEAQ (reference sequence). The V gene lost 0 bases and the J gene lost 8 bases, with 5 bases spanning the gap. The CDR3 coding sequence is TGTGCCAGCAGCTTAGCGCGGGATTCACCCCTCCACTTT. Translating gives CASSLARDSPLHF.

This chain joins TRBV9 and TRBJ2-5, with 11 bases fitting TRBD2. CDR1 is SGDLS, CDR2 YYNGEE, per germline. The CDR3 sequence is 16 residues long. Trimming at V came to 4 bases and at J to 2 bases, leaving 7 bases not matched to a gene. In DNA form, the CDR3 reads TGTGCCAGCAGCTCAACCCTAGCGGGGGGACAAGAGACCCAGTACTTC. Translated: CASSSTLAGGQETQYF.

This CDR3 reads CASSPMALSSYGYTF. CDR3 bases: TGCGCCAGCAGCCCGATGGCCCTTTCAAGCTATGGCTACACCTTC. The chain recombines TRBV4-1 with TRBJ1-2; D unclear. The CDR3 sequence is 15 residues long. Per the germline V gene, CDR1 is MGHRA and CDR2 is YSYEKL. The V and J ends lost 4 bases and 4 bases respectively, with 16 bases between them.

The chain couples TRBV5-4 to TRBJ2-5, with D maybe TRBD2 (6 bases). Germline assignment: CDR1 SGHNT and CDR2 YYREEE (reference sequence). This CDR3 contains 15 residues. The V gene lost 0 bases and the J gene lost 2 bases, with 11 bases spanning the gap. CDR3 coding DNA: TGTGCCAGCAGCTTGGCGGGGGACCCACAAGAGACCCAGTACTTC. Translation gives CASSLAGDPQETQYF.

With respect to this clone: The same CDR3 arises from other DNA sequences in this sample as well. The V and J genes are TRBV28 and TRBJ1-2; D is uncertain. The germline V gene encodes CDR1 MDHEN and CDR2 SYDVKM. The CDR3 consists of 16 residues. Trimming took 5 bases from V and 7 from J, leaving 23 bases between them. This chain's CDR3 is CASSPQWRHSSLGYTF. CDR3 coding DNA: TGTGCCAGCAGTCCCCAATGGCGACATTCTTCGCTTGGCTACACCTTC.

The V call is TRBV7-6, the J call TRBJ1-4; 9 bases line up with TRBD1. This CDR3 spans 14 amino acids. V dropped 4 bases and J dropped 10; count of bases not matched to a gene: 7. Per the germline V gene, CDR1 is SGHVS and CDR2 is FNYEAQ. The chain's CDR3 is CASSSIRDRVKLFF. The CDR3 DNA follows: TGTGCCAGCAGCTCCATTAGGGACAGGGTAAAACTGTTTTTT.

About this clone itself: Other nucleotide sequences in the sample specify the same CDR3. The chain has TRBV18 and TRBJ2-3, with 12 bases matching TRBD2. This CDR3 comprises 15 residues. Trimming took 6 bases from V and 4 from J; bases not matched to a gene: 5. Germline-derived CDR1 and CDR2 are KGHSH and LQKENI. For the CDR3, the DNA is TGTGCCAGCTCTTCGACTAGCGGGGGCTCAGATACGCAGTATTTT. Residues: CASSSTSGGSDTQYF.

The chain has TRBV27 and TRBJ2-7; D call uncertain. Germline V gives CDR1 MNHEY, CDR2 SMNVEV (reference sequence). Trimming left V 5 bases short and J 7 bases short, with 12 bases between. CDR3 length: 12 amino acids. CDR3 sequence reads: CASSPHRREQYF. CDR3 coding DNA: TGTGCCAGCAGTCCCCATCGCCGGGAGCAGTACTTC.

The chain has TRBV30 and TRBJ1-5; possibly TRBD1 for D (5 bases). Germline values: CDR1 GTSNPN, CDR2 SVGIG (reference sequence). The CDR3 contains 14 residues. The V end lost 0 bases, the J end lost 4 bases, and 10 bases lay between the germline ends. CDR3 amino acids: CAWSVSAGNQPQHF. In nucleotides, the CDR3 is TGTGCCTGGAGTGTATCGGCAGGGAATCAGCCCCAGCATTTT.

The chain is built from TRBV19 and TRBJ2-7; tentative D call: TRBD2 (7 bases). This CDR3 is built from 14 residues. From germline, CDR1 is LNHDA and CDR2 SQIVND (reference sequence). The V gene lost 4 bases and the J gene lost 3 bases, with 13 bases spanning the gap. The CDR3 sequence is CASSNREGIYEQYF. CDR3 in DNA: TGTGCCAGTAGTAACAGGGAGGGGATCTACGAGCAGTACTTC.

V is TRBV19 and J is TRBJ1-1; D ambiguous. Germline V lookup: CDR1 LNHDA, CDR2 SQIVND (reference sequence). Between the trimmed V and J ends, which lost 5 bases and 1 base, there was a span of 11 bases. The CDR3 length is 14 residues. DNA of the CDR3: TGTGCCAGTAGTTCGAGAGTGCCGAACACTGAAGCTTTCTTT. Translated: CASSSRVPNTEAFF.

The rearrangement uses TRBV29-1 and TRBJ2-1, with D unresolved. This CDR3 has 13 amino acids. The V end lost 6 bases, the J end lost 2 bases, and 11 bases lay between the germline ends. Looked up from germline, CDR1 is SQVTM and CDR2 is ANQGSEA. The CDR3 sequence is CSVQTGTYNEQFF. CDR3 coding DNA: TGCAGCGTCCAGACGGGTACCTACAATGAGCAGTTCTTC.

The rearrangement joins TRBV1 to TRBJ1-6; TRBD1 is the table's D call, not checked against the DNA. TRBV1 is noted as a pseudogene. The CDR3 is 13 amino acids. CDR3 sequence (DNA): TGCACCAGCACTCCAGGGGGTATCTCACCCCTCCACTTT. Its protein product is CTSTPGGISPLHF.

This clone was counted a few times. The CDR3 sequence is CASSRSGGAYNEQFF. The DNA of the CDR3 is TGTGCCAGCAGCCGTAGCGGGGGGGCCTACAATGAGCAGTTCTTC. The chain carries TRBV5-4 and TRBJ2-1; 11 positions match TRBD2. V shed 4 bases and J 2 bases; nucleotides not matched to a gene: 2. This CDR3 contains 15 residues. Looked up from germline, CDR1 is SGHNT and CDR2 is YYREEE (reference sequence).

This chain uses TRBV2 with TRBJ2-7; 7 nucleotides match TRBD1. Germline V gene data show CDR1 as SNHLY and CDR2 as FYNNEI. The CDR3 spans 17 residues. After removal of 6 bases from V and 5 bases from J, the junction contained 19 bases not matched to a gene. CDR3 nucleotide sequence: TGTGCCAGCAGCGCAAACCACGGGACAGCCCTCCCCAACGAGCAGTACTTC. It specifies CASSANHGTALPNEQYF.

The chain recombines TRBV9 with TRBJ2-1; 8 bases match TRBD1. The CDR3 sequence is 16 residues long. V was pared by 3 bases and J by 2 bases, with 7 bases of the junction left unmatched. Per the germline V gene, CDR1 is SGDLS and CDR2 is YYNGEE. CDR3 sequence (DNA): TGTGCCAGCAGCGCCTTGCGGGGACAGGCCTACAATGAGCAGTTCTTC. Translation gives CASSALRGQAYNEQFF. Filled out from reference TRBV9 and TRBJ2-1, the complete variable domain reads DSGVTQTPKHLITATGQRVTLRCSPRSGDLSVYWYQQSLDQGLQFLIQYYNGEERAKGNILERFSAQQFPDLHSELNLSSLELGDSALYFCASSALRGQAYNEQFFGPGTRLTVL.

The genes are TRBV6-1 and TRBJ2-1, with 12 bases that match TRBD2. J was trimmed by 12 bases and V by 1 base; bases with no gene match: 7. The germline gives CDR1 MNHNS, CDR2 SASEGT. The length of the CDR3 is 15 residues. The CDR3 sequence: CASSEEGLAGAGQFF. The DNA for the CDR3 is TGTGCCAGCAGTGAAGAGGGACTAGCGGGCGCTGGGCAGTTCTTC.

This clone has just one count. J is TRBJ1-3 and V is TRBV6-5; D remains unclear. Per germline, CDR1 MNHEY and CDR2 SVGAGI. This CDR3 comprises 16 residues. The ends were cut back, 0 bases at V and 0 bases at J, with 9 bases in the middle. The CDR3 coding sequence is TGTGCCAGCAGTTACTCGGCAGGAACCTCTGGAAACACCATATATTTT. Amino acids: CASSYSAGTSGNTIYF.